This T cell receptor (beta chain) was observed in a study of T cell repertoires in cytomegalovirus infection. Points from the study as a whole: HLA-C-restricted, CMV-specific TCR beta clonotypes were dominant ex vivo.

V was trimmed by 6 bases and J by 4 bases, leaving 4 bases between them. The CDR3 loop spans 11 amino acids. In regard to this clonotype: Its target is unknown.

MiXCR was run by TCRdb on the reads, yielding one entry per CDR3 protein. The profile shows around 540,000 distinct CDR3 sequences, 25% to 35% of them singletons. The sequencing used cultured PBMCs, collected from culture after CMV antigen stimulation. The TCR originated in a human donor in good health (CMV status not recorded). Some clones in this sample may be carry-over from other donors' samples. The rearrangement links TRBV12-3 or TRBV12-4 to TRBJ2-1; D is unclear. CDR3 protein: CASRFYNEQFF. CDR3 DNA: TGTGCCAGCAGATTTTACAATGAGCAGTTCTTC.